Listed below are T cell receptor beta chains from one sample, sequenced in a study of T-cell memory formation after mild COVID-19. Each CDR3 protein is one row after TCRdb ran MiXCR on the 5' RACE reads. Among roughly 190,000 distinct CDR3 sequences listed, about 17% were seen once. The specimen sequenced was PBMCs or a T cell subset sorted from them (not recorded which). The source is an adult woman who had mild COVID-19 (a few samples of this study predate the infection). Cell type and time point are not known. The CDR3 runs from the conserved cysteine through the conserved F or W. A D gene is named only where the DNA matches it firmly. Clone size is shown for a subset of rows, as once, few, many or a class of expanded clone.

j_call | d_call | v_call | clone_size | cdr3_nt | cdr3_aa
TRBJ1-1 | . | TRBV5-1 | . | TGCGCCAGCAGCAATCAGGGAGGGAACACTGAAGCTTTCTTT | CASSNQGGNTEAFF
TRBJ2-3 | . | TRBV6-5 | few | TGTGCCAGCAGTTACTCGACCCCCCGAGCAGATACGCAGTATTTT | CASSYSTPRADTQYF
TRBJ2-3 | TRBD2 | TRBV5-1 | few | TGCGCCAGCAGCTTGGCTAGTAGCGGGATCACAGATACGCAGTATTTT | CASSLASSGITDTQYF
TRBJ1-2 | TRBD1 | TRBV4-3 | . | TGCGCCAGCAGCCAAGATCAGGGGGCGAACTATGGCTACACCTTC | CASSQDQGANYGYTF
TRBJ2-3 | TRBD1 | TRBV4-2 | . | TGTGCCAGCAGCCAATTCACCTCAGGGGGAAGCACAGATACGCAGTATTTT | CASSQFTSGGSTDTQYF
TRBJ1-1 | TRBD1 | TRBV6-1 | many | TGTGCCAGCAGTGAATCGCAGGGGGCCGGTTGGACTGAAGCTTTCTTT | CASSESQGAGWTEAFF
TRBJ2-1 | . | TRBV6-5 | . | TGTGCCAGCAGGTATTTGGGGGGGGCGAGGAATGAGCAGTTCTTC | CASRYLGGARNEQFF
TRBJ1-1 | . | TRBV3-1 | many | TGTGCCACACGAGGGGGCACTGAAGCTTTCTTT | CATRGGTEAFF
TRBJ1-1 | . | TRBV4-2 | few | TGTGCCAGCAGCCAGGGGGAAGGGGCTGAAGCTTTCTTT | CASSQGEGAEAFF
TRBJ2-3 | TRBD2 | TRBV29-1 | few | TGCAGCGCCCAGCCGGGACTAGCCCTTAGCACAGATACGCAGTATTTT | CSAQPGLALSTDTQYF
TRBJ1-1 | . | TRBV20-1 | few | TGCAGTGCTAGGCAGAATTTTGAAGCTTTCTTT | CSARQNFEAFF
TRBJ2-2 | . | TRBV7-9 | many | TGTGCCAGCAGCTCTTACACCGGGGAGCTGTTTTTT | CASSSYTGELFF
TRBJ2-1 | TRBD2 | TRBV5-5 | . | TGTGCCAGCAGCTTGGCCGGGACTAGCGGGAGGGGCTACAATGAGCAGTTCTTC | CASSLAGTSGRGYNEQFF
TRBJ2-7 | . | TRBV4-2 | few | TGTGCCAGCAGCCAAGAAAGGTCAGGGACCTACGAGCAGTACTTC | CASSQERSGTYEQYF
TRBJ1-1 | TRBD1 | TRBV18 | few | TGTGCCAGCTCGCAGCAAAGGACAGGGAACACTGAAGCTTTCTTT | CASSQQRTGNTEAFF
TRBJ2-1 | TRBD2 | TRBV5-1 | few | TGCGCCAGCAGCCCCGGACTAGCGGGAGACAATGAGCAGTTCTTC | CASSPGLAGDNEQFF
TRBJ2-1 | TRBD2 | TRBV14 | many | TGTGCCAGCAGCCCCTGGACTAGCGGGAGTCTCTACAATGAGCAGTTCTTC | CASSPWTSGSLYNEQFF
TRBJ1-5 | . | TRBV4-2 | . | TGTGCCAGCAGCCAAGATAGTCACAGGGTTAGCAATCAGCCCCAGCATTTT | CASSQDSHRVSNQPQHF
TRBJ2-7 | . | TRBV29-1 | few | TGCAGCGTTGTCAGATCCTACGAGCAGTACTTC | CSVVRSYEQYF
TRBJ2-1 | TRBD1 | TRBV5-1 | few | TGCGCCAGCAGCCAGGACAGGGGACTGAACAATGAGCAGTTCTTC | CASSQDRGLNNEQFF
TRBJ2-7 | . | TRBV29-1 | few | TGCAGCGTTCGGTCCTTCTACGAGCAGTACTTC | CSVRSFYEQYF
TRBJ2-1 | . | TRBV5-1 | many | TGCGCCAGCAGCGGGGACGGCTTATCCTACAATGAGCAGTTCTTC | CASSGDGLSYNEQFF
TRBJ1-2 | . | TRBV27 | . | TGTGCCAGCAGGTCAACAGGCGCTTATGGCTACACCTTC | CASRSTGAYGYTF
TRBJ2-1 | . | TRBV24-1 | . | TGTGCCACCAGTGACCCCAGGGGCGACTTCGACTCCTACAATGAGCAGTTCTTC | CATSDPRGDFDSYNEQFF
TRBJ2-3 | TRBD2 | TRBV5-4 | . | TGTGCCAGCAGCCGCGGGACTAGCGGGAAGCGATCAGTTACAGATACGCAGTATTTT | CASSRGTSGKRSVTDTQYF
TRBJ2-3 | . | TRBV5-1 | . | TGCGCCAGCAGCTTGGAACCGGGACTCCAGATCACAGATACGCAGTATTTT | CASSLEPGLQITDTQYF
TRBJ2-3 | TRBD2 | TRBV20-1 | . | TGCAGTGCTCGGGGGACTAGCGGTCGCACAGATACGCAGTATTTT | CSARGTSGRTDTQYF
TRBJ2-5 | TRBD1 | TRBV7-9 | few | TGTGCCAGCAGCCACGGGACAGGGGTAGGAGAGACCCAGTACTTC | CASSHGTGVGETQYF
TRBJ1-1 | . | TRBV19 | . | TGTGCCAGTATGCGGAACATGAACACTGAAGCTTTCTTT | CASMRNMNTEAFF
TRBJ2-3 | . | TRBV7-2 | . | TGTGCCAGCAGCTTACGGGGGGCGGTAGATACGCAGTATTTT | CASSLRGAVDTQYF
TRBJ1-5 | . | TRBV20-1 | few | TGCAGTGCTTTTCCGCCGGGGGTCAATCAGCCCCAGCATTTT | CSAFPPGVNQPQHF
TRBJ2-3 | . | TRBV5-1 | . | TGCGCCAGCAGCCCGGAAGTCACAGACACGCAGTATTTT | CASSPEVTDTQYF
TRBJ2-7 | . | TRBV5-1 | . | TGCGCCAGCACCCCCAGCTGGAGCTCCTACGAGCAGTACTTC | CASTPSWSSYEQYF
TRBJ1-1 | . | TRBV30 | . | TGTGCCTGGAGTATCGCGAGCCGGACGGCTTTCTTT | CAWSIASRTAFF
TRBJ1-2 | . | TRBV12-3/TRBV12-4 | . | TGTGCCAGCAGCCCACCGGGATTTAACTATGGCTACACCTTC | CASSPPGFNYGYTF
TRBJ2-7 | TRBD2 | TRBV9 | few | TGTGCCAGCAGCGTAGCGGGAGGGCAAGGGGAGCAGTACTTC | CASSVAGGQGEQYF
TRBJ2-1 | . | TRBV18 | once | TGTGCCAGCTCACCACCGGCGACAGCCAATGAGCAGTTCTTC | CASSPPATANEQFF
TRBJ1-1 | . | TRBV19 | . | TGTGCCAGTAGTTCGGAGGGGGACGGCTACACTGAAGCTTTCTTT | CASSSEGDGYTEAFF
TRBJ2-5 | . | TRBV18 | . | TGTGCCAGCTCACCACTAAACCAAGAGACCCAGTACTTC | CASSPLNQETQYF
TRBJ2-4 | . | TRBV5-1 | . | TGCGCCAGCAGCTTGGAGCAGGAAAACATTCAGTACTTC | CASSLEQENIQYF
TRBJ2-3 | . | TRBV12-3/TRBV12-4 | few | TGTGCCAGCAGTGCATCCGGGACGGGCACGTATTTT | CASSASGTGTYF